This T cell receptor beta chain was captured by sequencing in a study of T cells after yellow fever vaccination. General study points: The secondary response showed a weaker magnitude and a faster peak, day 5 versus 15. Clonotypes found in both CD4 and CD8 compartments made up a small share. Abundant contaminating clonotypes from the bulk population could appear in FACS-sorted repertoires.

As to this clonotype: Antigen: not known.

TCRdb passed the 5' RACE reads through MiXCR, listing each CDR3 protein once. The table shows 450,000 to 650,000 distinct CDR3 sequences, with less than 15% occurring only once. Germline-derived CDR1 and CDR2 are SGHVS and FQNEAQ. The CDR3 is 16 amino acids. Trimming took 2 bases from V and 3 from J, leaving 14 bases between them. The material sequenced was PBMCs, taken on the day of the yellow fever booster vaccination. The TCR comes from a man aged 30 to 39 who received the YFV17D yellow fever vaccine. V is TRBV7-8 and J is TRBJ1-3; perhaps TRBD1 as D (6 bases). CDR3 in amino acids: CASSLRGAEDGNTIYF. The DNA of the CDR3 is TGTGCCAGCAGCTTACGGGGGGCGGAGGATGGAAACACCATATATTTT. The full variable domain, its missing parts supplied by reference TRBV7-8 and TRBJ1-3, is GAGVSQSPRYKVAKRGQDVALRCDPISGHVSLFWYQQALGQGPEFLTYFQNEAQLDKSGLPSDRFFAERPEGSVSTLKIQRTQQEDSAVYLCASSLRGAEDGNTIYFGEGSWLTVV.